Detailed here is one T cell receptor (beta chain). Across fewer than 25 US areas, participants ranged in age from about 18 to 100 years. This sample stems from a study of blood T cell repertoires in COVID-19. Across the study: Spain, Italy and the United States supplied samples that represented acute and convalescent COVID-19.

This CDR3 contains 14 residues. V was shortened by 7 bases and J by 9 bases, with 22 bases between the two germline ends. Germline V gene lookup returns CDR1 SNHLY and CDR2 FYNNEI. Sequencing was performed with immunoSEQ multiplex PCR; in TCRdb, only in-frame clones are kept and a portion is missing. The data contain some 130,000 clones, 78% of them singletons. The rearrangement joins TRBV2 to TRBJ2-7, with no clear D. This receptor was identified in a woman between 50 and 59 years old who had recovered from COVID-19. The sequencing input was PBMCs or T cells enriched from blood (not recorded which). The DNA of the CDR3 is TGTGCCAGCACTGATGTAGTTCTGAACCTTGCGCAGTACTTC. Its translation is CASTDVVLNLAQYF. The full variable domain, rest sourced from reference TRBV2 and TRBJ2-7, is EPEVTQTPSHQVTQMGQEVILRCVPISNHLYFYWYRQILGQKVEFLVSFYNNEISEKSEIFDDQFSVERPDGSNFTLKIRSTKLEDSAMYFCASTDVVLNLAQYFGPGTRLTVT.